This is a list of T cell receptor beta chains from one sample in a study of blood T cells in healthy people across ages. One entry per CDR3 protein, called by TCRdb with MiXCR from the 5' RACE reads. This sample has hundreds of thousands of distinct CDR3 sequences; 44% occur once, and the top ten carry about a fifth. The sequencing input was blood. These receptors all stem from a man in his 60s in good health. Each CDR3 is given with its conserved first and last residue. Each record gives: J gene, D gene, clone size, V gene, CDR3 DNA, CDR3 protein. A D gene is named only where the DNA matches it firmly. Some rows have no size entry. The others give once, few or many, or a class for an expanded clone.

>TRBJ2-5|NA|few|TRBV11-1
TGTGCCAGCAGCTCCTCGGGACCTTCCCAGTACTTC
CASSSSGPSQYF
>TRBJ2-5|TRBD1|NA|TRBV10-3
TGTGCCATCAGTGAGTCAGCCCCGGTAGGACAGGTAGTAATACAAGAGACCCAGTACTTC
CAISESAPVGQVVIQETQYF
>TRBJ2-3|TRBD1|NA|TRBV20-1
TGCAGTGCTACTAAGGACAGGGTTCCAGATACGCAGTATTTT
CSATKDRVPDTQYF
>TRBJ2-3|TRBD2|NA|TRBV5-1
TGCGCCAGCAGCTCTATAGCGGGGCGCACAGATACGCAGTATTTT
CASSSIAGRTDTQYF
>TRBJ2-5|TRBD2|NA|TRBV6-6
TGTGCCAGCAGAACACTAGCGGGGGGGAAAGAGACCCAGTACTTC
CASRTLAGGKETQYF
>TRBJ2-7|TRBD2|NA|TRBV20-1
TGCAGTGCGCACTCCGGGACTAGCGCTTACGAGCAGTACTTC
CSAHSGTSAYEQYF
>TRBJ1-5|TRBD1|NA|TRBV20-1
TGCAGTGCTGTCCCGGGACAGGGGGGCAATCAGCCCCAGCATTTT
CSAVPGQGGNQPQHF
>TRBJ2-3|NA|few|TRBV15
TGTGCCACCAGCAGAGTTACGATCGGAACGAGAACAGATACGCAGTATTTT
CATSRVTIGTRTDTQYF
>TRBJ2-1|NA|NA|TRBV7-2
TGTGCCAGCAGCCTCACAGGACCCACATCCTACAATGAGCAGTTCTTC
CASSLTGPTSYNEQFF
>TRBJ1-5|NA|NA|TRBV20-1
TGCAGTGCTAGAGATGGGAGGGGCCCTTACAATCAGCCCCAGCATTTT
CSARDGRGPYNQPQHF
>TRBJ1-2|TRBD1|NA|TRBV6-5
TGTGCCAGCAGGGCCGACAGGGGGTATGGCTACACCTTC
CASRADRGYGYTF
>TRBJ2-1|NA|NA|TRBV12-3/TRBV12-4
TGTGCCAGCAGTCCGCAGGGGACGGCCCATGAGCAGTTCTTC
CASSPQGTAHEQFF
>TRBJ1-6|NA|few|TRBV9
TGTGCCAGCAGCCCAGTGGATGGGGCGCGAAATTCACCCCTCCACTTT
CASSPVDGARNSPLHF
>TRBJ2-3|NA|few|TRBV20-1
TGCAGTGCTAGACACGTCTCCCAGTTCGAAACAGATACGCAGTATTTT
CSARHVSQFETDTQYF
>TRBJ2-3|NA|NA|TRBV29-1
TGCAGCGTTCGAGAATCCACAGATACGCAGTATTTT
CSVRESTDTQYF
>TRBJ2-1|NA|NA|TRBV6-6
TGTGCCAGCATTAGGACGCCTAAGGGGGTGGGTGAGCAGTTCTTC
CASIRTPKGVGEQFF
>TRBJ2-7|TRBD1|NA|TRBV6-5
TGTGCCTCCAGACCCCGGACAGGGGGCGTCTACGAGCAGTACTTC
CASRPRTGGVYEQYF
>TRBJ2-1|NA|NA|TRBV20-1
TGCAGTGCTAGAGAGGGTCAGGGGAGAGAGCAGTTCTTC
CSAREGQGREQFF